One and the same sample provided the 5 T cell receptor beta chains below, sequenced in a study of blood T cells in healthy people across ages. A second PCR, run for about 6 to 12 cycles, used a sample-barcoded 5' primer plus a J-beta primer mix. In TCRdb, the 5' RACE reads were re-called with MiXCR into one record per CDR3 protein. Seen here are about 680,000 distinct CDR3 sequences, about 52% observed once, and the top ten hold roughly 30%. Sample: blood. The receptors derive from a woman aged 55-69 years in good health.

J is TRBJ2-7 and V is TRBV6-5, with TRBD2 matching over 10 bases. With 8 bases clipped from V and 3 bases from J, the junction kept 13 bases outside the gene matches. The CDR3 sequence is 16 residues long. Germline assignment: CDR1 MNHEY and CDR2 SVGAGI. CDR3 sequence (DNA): TGTGCCAGCGCTCTAGGCCCTAGCGGGGGCCTCTACGAGCAGTACTTC. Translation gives CASALGPSGGLYEQYF.

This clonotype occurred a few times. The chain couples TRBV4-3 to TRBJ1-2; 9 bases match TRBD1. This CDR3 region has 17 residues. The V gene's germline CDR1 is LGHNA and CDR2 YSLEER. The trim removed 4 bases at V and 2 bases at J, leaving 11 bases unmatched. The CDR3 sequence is CASSPGTGLKGNYGYTF. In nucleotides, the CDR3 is TGCGCCAGCAGCCCCGGGACAGGGTTAAAAGGGAACTATGGCTACACCTTC.

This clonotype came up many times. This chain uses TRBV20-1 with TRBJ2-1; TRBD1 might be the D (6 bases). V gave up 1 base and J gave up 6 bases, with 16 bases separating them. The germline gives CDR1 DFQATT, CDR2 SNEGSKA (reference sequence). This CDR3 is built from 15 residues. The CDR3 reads CSARVRGRLSNEQFF. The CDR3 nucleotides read TGCAGTGCTAGAGTAAGGGGGAGATTGTCCAATGAGCAGTTCTTC.

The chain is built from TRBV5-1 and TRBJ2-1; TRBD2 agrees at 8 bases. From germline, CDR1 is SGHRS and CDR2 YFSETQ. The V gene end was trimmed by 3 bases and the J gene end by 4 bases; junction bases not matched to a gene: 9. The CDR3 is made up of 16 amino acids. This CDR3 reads CASSSVSGSLYNEQFF. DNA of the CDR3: TGCGCCAGCAGCTCGGTAAGCGGGAGCCTATACAATGAGCAGTTCTTC.

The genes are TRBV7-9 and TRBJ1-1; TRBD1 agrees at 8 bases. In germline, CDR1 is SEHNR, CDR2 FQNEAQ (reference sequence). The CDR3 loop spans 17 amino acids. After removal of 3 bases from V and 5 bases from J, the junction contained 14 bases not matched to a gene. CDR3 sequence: CASSFGRGLQERTEAFF. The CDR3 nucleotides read TGTGCCAGCAGCTTCGGCAGGGGGCTACAGGAACGAACTGAAGCTTTCTTT.